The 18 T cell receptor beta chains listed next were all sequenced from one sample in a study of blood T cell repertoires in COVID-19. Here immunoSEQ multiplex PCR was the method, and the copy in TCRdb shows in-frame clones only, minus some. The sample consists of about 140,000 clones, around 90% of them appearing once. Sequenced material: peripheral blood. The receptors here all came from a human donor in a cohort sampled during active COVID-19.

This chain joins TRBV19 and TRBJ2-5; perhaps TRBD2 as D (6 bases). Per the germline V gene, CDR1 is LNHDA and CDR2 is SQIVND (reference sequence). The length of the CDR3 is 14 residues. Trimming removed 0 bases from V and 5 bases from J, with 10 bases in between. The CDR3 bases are TGTGCCAGTAGTATAGACAAGGGGAGGGAGACCCAGTACTTC. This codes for CASSIDKGRETQYF.

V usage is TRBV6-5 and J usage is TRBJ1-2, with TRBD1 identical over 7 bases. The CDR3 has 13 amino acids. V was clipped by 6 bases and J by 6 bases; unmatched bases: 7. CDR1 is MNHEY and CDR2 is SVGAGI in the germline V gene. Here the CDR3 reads CASRIQGGDGYTF. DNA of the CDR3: TGTGCCAGCAGAATTCAAGGGGGCGATGGCTACACCTTC.

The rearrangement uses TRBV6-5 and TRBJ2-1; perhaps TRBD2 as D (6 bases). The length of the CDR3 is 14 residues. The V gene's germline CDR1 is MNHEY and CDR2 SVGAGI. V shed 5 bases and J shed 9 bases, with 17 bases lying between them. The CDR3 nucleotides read TGTGCCAGCAGTCCCCGACTAGGGGCCAGTGAGCAGTTCTTC. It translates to CASSPRLGASEQFF.

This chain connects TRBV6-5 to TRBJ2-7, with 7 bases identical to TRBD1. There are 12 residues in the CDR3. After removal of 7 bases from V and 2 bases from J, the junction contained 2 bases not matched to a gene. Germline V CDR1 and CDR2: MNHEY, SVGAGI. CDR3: CASTQGAYEQYF. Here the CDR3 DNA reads TGTGCCAGCACCCAGGGGGCCTACGAGCAGTACTTC.

The CDR3 is CASSPWTGGNEQFF. CDR3 nucleotide sequence: TGTGCCAGCAGTCCTTGGACAGGGGGCAATGAGCAGTTCTTC. This chain connects TRBV27 to TRBJ2-1, with 10 positions matching TRBD1. The CDR3 consists of 14 residues. Germline CDR1 reads MNHEY; CDR2 reads SMNVEV (reference sequence). V shed 5 bases, J shed 6 bases, and the junction held 4 bases outside the gene matches.

Here the CDR3 reads CSVATSGASPHEQYF. The CDR3 DNA reads as TGCAGCGTTGCTACTAGCGGAGCCAGTCCCCACGAGCAGTACTTC. The chain joins TRBV29-1 to TRBJ2-7; 8 bases map to TRBD2. The CDR3 totals 15 residues. The germline V gene has CDR1 SQVTM and CDR2 ANQGSEA. The ends lost 4 bases at V and 5 bases at J; junction bases unmatched: 13.

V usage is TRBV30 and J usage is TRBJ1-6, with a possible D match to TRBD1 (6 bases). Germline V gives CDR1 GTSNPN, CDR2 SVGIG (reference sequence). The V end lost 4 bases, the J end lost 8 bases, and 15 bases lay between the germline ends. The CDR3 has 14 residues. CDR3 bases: TGTGCCTGGACCCAGACAGGCCCGGATTCACCCCTCCACTTT. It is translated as CAWTQTGPDSPLHF.

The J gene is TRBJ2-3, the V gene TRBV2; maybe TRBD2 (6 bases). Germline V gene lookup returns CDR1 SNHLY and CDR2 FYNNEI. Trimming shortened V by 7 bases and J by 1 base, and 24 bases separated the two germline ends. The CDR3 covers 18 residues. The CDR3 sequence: CASNERPGVGARTDTQYF. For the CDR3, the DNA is TGTGCCAGCAACGAGCGCCCGGGAGTAGGAGCCCGCACAGATACGCAGTATTTT. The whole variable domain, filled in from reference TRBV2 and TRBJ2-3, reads EPEVTQTPSHQVTQMGQEVILRCVPISNHLYFYWYRQILGQKVEFLVSFYNNEISEKSEIFDDQFSVERPDGSNFTLKIRSTKLEDSAMYFCASNERPGVGARTDTQYFGPGTRLTVL.

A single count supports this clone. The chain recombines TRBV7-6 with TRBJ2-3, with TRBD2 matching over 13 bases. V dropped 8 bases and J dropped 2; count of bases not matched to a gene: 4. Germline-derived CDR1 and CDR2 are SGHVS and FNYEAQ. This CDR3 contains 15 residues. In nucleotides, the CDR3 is TGTGCCAGCGGCGGACTAGCGGGGGCCACAGATACGCAGTATTTT. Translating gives CASGGLAGATDTQYF. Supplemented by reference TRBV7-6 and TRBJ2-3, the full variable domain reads GAGVSQSPRYKVTKRGQDVALRCDPISGHVSLYWYRQALGQGPEFLTYFNYEAQQDKSGLPNDRFSAERPEGSISTLTIQRTEQRDSAMYRCASGGLAGATDTQYFGPGTRLTVL.

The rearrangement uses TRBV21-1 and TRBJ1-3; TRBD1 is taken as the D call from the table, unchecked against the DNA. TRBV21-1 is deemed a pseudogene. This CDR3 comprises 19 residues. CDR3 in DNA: TGTGCCAGCAGCAAAGGGGCCGACAGGCCCTGCTCCTCTGGAAACACCATATATTTT. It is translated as CASSKGADRPCSSGNTIYF.

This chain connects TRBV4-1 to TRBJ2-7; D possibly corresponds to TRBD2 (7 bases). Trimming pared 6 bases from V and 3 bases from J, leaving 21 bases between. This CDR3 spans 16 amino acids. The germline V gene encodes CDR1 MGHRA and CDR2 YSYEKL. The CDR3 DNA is TGCGCCAGCAGTCCCAAACCCGGGGGGCCCCTCTACGAGCAGTACTTC. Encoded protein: CASSPKPGGPLYEQYF.

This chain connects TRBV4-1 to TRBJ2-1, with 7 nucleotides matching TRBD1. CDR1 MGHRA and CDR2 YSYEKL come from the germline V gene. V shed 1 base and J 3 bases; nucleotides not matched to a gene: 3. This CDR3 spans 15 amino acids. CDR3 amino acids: CASSQGQGDYNEQFF. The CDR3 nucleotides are TGCGCCAGCAGCCAAGGCCAGGGGGACTACAATGAGCAGTTCTTC.

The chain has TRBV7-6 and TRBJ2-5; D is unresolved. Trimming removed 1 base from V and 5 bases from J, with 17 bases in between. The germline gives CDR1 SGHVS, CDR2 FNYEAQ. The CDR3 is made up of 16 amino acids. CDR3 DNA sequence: TGTGCCAGCAGCTTAGATCTTGTTGACCCGCGGGAGACCCAGTACTTC. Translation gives CASSLDLVDPRETQYF.

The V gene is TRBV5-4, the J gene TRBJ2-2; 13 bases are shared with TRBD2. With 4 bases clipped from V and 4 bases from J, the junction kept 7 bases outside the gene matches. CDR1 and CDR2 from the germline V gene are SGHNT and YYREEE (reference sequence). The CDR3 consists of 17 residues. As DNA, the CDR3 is TGTGCCAGCAGCAAGGGACTAGCGGGGTACAGCACCGGGGAGCTGTTTTTT. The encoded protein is CASSKGLAGYSTGELFF.

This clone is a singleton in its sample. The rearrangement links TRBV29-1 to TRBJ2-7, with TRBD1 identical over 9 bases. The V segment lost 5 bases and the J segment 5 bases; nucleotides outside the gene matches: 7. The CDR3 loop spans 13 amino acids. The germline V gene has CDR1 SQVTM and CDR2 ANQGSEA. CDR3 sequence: CSVQGTGIHEQYF. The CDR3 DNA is TGCAGCGTTCAAGGGACAGGGATACACGAGCAGTACTTC.

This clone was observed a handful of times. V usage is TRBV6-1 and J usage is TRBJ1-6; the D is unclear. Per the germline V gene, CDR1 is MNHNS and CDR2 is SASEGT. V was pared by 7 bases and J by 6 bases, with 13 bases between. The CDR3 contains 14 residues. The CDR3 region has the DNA TGTGCCAGCACCCCCAAGCGGGGTAATTCACCCCTCCACTTT. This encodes CASTPKRGNSPLHF.

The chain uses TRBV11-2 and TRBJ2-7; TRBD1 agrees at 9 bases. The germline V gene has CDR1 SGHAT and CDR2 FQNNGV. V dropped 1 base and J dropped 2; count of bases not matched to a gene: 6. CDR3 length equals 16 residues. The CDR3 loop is CASSLVWTGDPYEQYF. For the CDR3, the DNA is TGTGCCAGCAGCTTAGTGTGGACAGGGGACCCCTACGAGCAGTACTTC.

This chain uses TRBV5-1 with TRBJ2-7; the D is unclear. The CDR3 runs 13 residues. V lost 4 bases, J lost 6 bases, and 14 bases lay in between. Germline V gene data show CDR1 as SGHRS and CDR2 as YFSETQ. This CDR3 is CASSLGFRAEQYF. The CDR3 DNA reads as TGCGCCAGCAGCCTGGGATTCCGAGCCGAGCAGTACTTC.